This T cell receptor (beta chain) was recorded in a study of blood T cell repertoires in COVID-19. Libraries were prepared by immunoSEQ multiplex PCR; TCRdb keeps only in-frame clonotypes and omits some of them. The table has about 150,000 clones, roughly 90% seen once. This CDR3 is 15 amino acids long. V was clipped by 0 bases and J by 1 base, with 10 bases between them. Germline V gene sequence: CDR1 SGHRS, CDR2 YFSETQ. Sample: peripheral blood. This clonotype originated in a human donor in a cohort sampled during active COVID-19. The chain couples TRBV5-1 to TRBJ1-1; D is possibly TRBD1 (6 bases). The CDR3 nucleotides are TGCGCCAGCAGCTTGGGGTCGACAGGGAACACTGAAGCTTTCTTT. It yields the protein CASSLGSTGNTEAFF.